This record looks at one TCR beta chain sequence and its context. Germline loops: CDR1 MDHEN, CDR2 SYDVKM. The CDR3 is 12 residues long. V was shortened by 10 bases and J by 5 bases, with 14 bases between the two germline ends. The sample is drawn from a study of blood T cell repertoires in COVID-19. Across the whole study: Specimens from acute and convalescent COVID-19 originated in the United States, Italy and Spain. In each case, the material was cDNA or gDNA derived from T cells, B-cell-depleted T cells, or PBMCs.

Produced via immunoSEQ multiplex PCR; TCRdb's table is partial and in-frame only. The table includes around 130,000 clones, roughly nine tenths detected once. The receptor's source is a man aged 70 or older with active or convalescent COVID-19. Source material: peripheral blood. This rearrangement joins TRBV28 to TRBJ2-5, with D perhaps matching TRBD2 (5 bases). CDR3 loop: CATLGVLETQYF. The DNA for the CDR3 is TGTGCCACCCTCGGGGTCTTGGAGACCCAGTACTTC.